This T cell receptor beta chain originates from a study of regulatory T cells in long-lasting Graves disease. Arm-PCR of CDR3 regions and iRepertoire HTBI primers were the basis on which TCR beta libraries were built. TCRdb itself ran the multiplex PCR reads through MiXCR, one entry per CDR3 protein. Of about 440,000 distinct CDR3 sequences in the sample, approximately 16% were seen once. Time point: newly diagnosed GD, antithyroid drugs for less than 3 months. PBMCs provided the RNA from which the TCR library was made. Enrollment of patients was through an endocrinology department in Xi'an, China. These data were also reused for a study on T cells in Graves' hyperthyroidism and ophthalmopathy. That work states: It was considered stable Graves' hyperthyroidism when ophthalmopathy did not progress within 18 months. Newly diagnosed hyperthyroidism, duration under 2 months, in patients aged 18 to 65. HTBI primers drove first-round RT-PCR of the TCR CDR3.

The material sequenced was peripheral blood mononuclear cells (PBMCs), taken at new diagnosis, from a patient treated with antithyroid drugs. The sequence derives from a woman aged 18-29 years with Graves disease.

This chain's CDR3 is CASSVATGHFNYGYTF. The CDR3 DNA reads as TGTGCCAGCAGCGTAGCGACAGGTCATTTTAACTATGGCTACACCTTC. The chain is built from TRBV9 and TRBJ1-2, with D tentatively TRBD1 (6 bases). This CDR3 region has 16 residues. The V end lost 0 bases, the J end lost 1 base, and 13 bases lay between the germline ends. The germline CDR1 and CDR2 sequences are SGDLS and YYNGEE.